A single sample gave rise to the 21 T cell receptor beta chains below, sequenced in a study of blood T cells in healthy people across ages. A sample-barcoded 5' primer and a J-beta primer mix were used in a second PCR of roughly 6 to 12 cycles. Each CDR3 protein gets one entry after TCRdb re-called the 5' RACE reads with MiXCR. The sample holds about 590,000 distinct CDR3 sequences, about 30% seen once. Sequences were obtained from blood. All receptors come from an elderly woman in good health.

This clonotype was detected many times. The V and J genes are TRBV19 and TRBJ2-6; D is possibly TRBD1 (6 bases). The length of the CDR3 is 17 residues. Germline loops: CDR1 LNHDA, CDR2 SQIVND (reference sequence). Trimming took off 5 bases at V and 4 bases at J, with 18 bases between the two ends. The CDR3 protein is CASSPGRGGRGANVLTF. CDR3 DNA: TGTGCCAGTAGTCCTGGTCGAGGGGGTCGGGGGGCCAACGTCCTGACTTTC.

Many counts were recorded for this clonotype. The chain recombines TRBV2 with TRBJ1-1; D call uncertain. CDR3 length: 15 residues. Germline CDR1 reads SNHLY; CDR2 reads FYNNEI. Trimming shortened V by 6 bases and J by 8 bases, and 22 bases separated the two germline ends. The CDR3 bases are TGTGCCAGCAGCCCGCGGCGGGTAGTCGGAAGGGAAGCTTTCTTT. It specifies CASSPRRVVGREAFF.

This clonotype occurred many times. The chain employs TRBV7-8 and TRBJ2-1; 13 positions match TRBD2. CDR1 and CDR2 from the germline V gene are SGHVS and FQNEAQ. CDR3 length: 16 residues. The V and J ends lost 4 bases and 9 bases, in that order; junction bases with no gene match: 9. The CDR3: CASSSHTSGGASEQFF. In DNA form, the CDR3 reads TGTGCCAGCAGCTCCCACACTAGCGGGGGGGCCAGTGAGCAGTTCTTC. The full variable domain, in which reference TRBV7-8 and TRBJ2-1 provide the parts outside the CDR3, is GAGVSQSPRYKVAKRGQDVALRCDPISGHVSLFWYQQALGQGPEFLTYFQNEAQLDKSGLPSDRFFAERPEGSVSTLKIQRTQQEDSAVYLCASSSHTSGGASEQFFGPGTRLTVL.

Ten or more counts support this clonotype. The chain joins TRBV9 to TRBJ2-1; 7 bases line up with TRBD2. With V trimmed by 4 bases and J by 10 bases, 17 bases remained unmatched. The CDR3 has 16 residues. Per germline, CDR1 SGDLS and CDR2 YYNGEE. CDR3 sequence reads: CASSPRARGFQEEQFF. The CDR3 region has the DNA TGTGCCAGCAGCCCTAGGGCGCGGGGGTTCCAGGAGGAGCAGTTCTTC.

The gene calls are TRBV7-3 and TRBJ1-2; D remains unclear. V was shortened by 5 bases and J by 6 bases, with 16 bases between the two germline ends. Germline-derived CDR1 and CDR2 are SGHTA and FQGTGA. The CDR3 contains 14 residues. DNA for the CDR3: TGTGCCAGCAGCCAACGCAACCTCCGGGATGGCTACACCTTC. This encodes CASSQRNLRDGYTF.

This sequence joins TRBV20-1 and TRBJ2-7, with TRBD2 as a possible D gene (5 bases). CDR1 DFQATT and CDR2 SNEGSKA come from the germline V gene (reference sequence). V was pared by 0 bases and J by 2 bases, with 20 bases between. The CDR3 loop spans 17 amino acids. DNA for the CDR3: TGCAGTGCTAGAGATTCCTCACGGGGTAGATCACCCTACGAGCAGTACTTC. Amino acids: CSARDSSRGRSPYEQYF.

This clonotype was recorded many times. This CDR3 reads CASSVVAGGTNEQFF. CDR3 nucleotides: TGTGCCAGCAGCGTAGTGGCGGGGGGGACGAATGAGCAGTTCTTC. The V gene is TRBV9, the J gene TRBJ2-1; 9 nucleotides line up with TRBD2. Unmatched junction bases numbered 5, after V lost 0 bases and J lost 7 bases. Germline values: CDR1 SGDLS, CDR2 YYNGEE. This CDR3 comprises 15 residues.

This clonotype turned up a few times. The gene calls are TRBV7-6 and TRBJ1-2; 10 nucleotides align to TRBD1. The length of the CDR3 is 14 residues. The J segment lost 7 bases and the V segment lost 5 bases, leaving 7 bases of the junction unmatched. Looked up from germline, CDR1 is SGHVS and CDR2 is FNYEAQ. The CDR3 DNA reads TGTGCCAGCAGCCAAAGACAGGGGGCAGGTGGCTACACCTTC. It is translated as CASSQRQGAGGYTF.

This clonotype has a handful of counts. This chain joins TRBV28 and TRBJ1-5; the D gene is possibly TRBD1 (5 bases). V was pared by 7 bases and J by 4 bases, with 17 bases between. The length of the CDR3 is 15 residues. Per the germline V gene, CDR1 is MDHEN and CDR2 is SYDVKM. CDR3 region: CASKGGGLGNQPQHF. CDR3 DNA sequence: TGTGCCAGCAAAGGCGGGGGTTTGGGAAATCAGCCCCAGCATTTT.

This clonotype has at least ten counts. The V call is TRBV9, the J call TRBJ1-2, with unresolved D. Trimming took 0 bases from V and 7 from J, leaving 10 bases between them. This CDR3 contains 13 residues. Germline loops: CDR1 SGDLS, CDR2 YYNGEE. The CDR3 DNA reads TGTGCCAGCAGCGTAGGGGGTTCCGGTGGCTACACCTTC. Encoded protein: CASSVGGSGGYTF.

A few counts support this clonotype. This may be a read error: a much more frequent sequence differs by one nucleotide. J is TRBJ2-3 and V is TRBV12-3 or TRBV12-4, with 8 bases lining up with TRBD2. Trimming at V came to 3 bases and at J to 10 bases, leaving 9 bases not matched to a gene. This CDR3 is 14 amino acids long. CDR3 loop: CASSFQAGADAQYF. DNA of the CDR3: TGTGCCAGCAGTTTTCAAGCGGGGGCGGATGCGCAGTATTTT.

This clonotype has a count of ten or more. The V call is TRBV24-1, the J call TRBJ2-7; D is undetermined. V was pared by 0 bases and J by 1 base, with 6 bases between. From germline, CDR1 is KGHDR and CDR2 SFDVKD. The CDR3 loop spans 14 amino acids. CDR3 DNA sequence: TGTGCCACCAGTGATTTGAGGAGATCCTACGAGCAGTACTTC. Its translation: CATSDLRRSYEQYF.

In the case of this clonotype: A much larger clone is a single base away; this may be a read error. V gene TRBV7-9 combines with J gene TRBJ1-2, with TRBD1 as a possible D gene (5 bases). The CDR3 sequence is 13 residues long. Per germline, CDR1 SEHNR and CDR2 FQNEAQ (reference sequence). CDR3 in DNA: TGTGCCAGCAGTATGACAGCTAACTATGGCCACACCTTC. As protein: CASSMTANYGHTF. Full variable domain (outside the CDR3, taken from reference TRBV7-9 and TRBJ1-2): DTGVSQNPRHKITKRGQNVTFRCDPISEHNRLYWYRQTLGQGPEFLTYFQNEAQLEKSRLLSDRFSAERPKGSFSTLEIQRTEQGDSAMYLCASSMTANYGHTFGSGTRLTVV.

The chain links TRBV20-1 to TRBJ2-3; TRBD1 matches 8 bases. Germline V CDR1 and CDR2: DFQATT, SNEGSKA (reference sequence). The CDR3 length is 13 residues. V gave up 5 bases and J gave up 1 base; unmatched junction bases: 2. CDR3 sequence reads: CSALQGGTDTQYF. DNA of the CDR3: TGCAGTGCTTTACAGGGGGGCACAGATACGCAGTATTTT.

This clonotype appeared many times. The chain carries TRBV20-1 and TRBJ2-1; TRBD2 agrees at 8 bases. The CDR3 extends over 14 amino acids. Germline trimming cut 6 bases from V and 7 bases from J; bases unmatched to any gene: 11. CDR1 and CDR2 (germline): DFQATT, SNEGSKA (reference sequence). The CDR3 loop reads CSAHTGGDSNEQFF. For the CDR3, the DNA is TGCAGTGCCCACACGGGGGGGGATAGTAATGAGCAGTTCTTC.

On this clonotype itself: It may be a read error: a sequence one base away is much more abundant. The genes are TRBV5-4 and TRBJ2-7; 9 bases fit TRBD1. Germline loops: CDR1 SGHNT, CDR2 YYREEE (reference sequence). This CDR3 has 15 residues. The CDR3 here is CASSGGQGNLYERYF. CDR3 coding DNA: TGTGCCAGCAGCGGGGGACAGGGTAATCTCTACGAGCGGTACTTC.

Ten or more counts support this clonotype. The J gene is TRBJ2-7, the V gene TRBV20-1; D uncertain. The V end lost 2 bases, the J end lost 4 bases, and 9 bases lay between the germline ends. The CDR3 is made up of 12 amino acids. Germline CDR1 is DFQATT and CDR2 is SNEGSKA (reference sequence). Written as DNA, the CDR3 is TGCAGTGCTAGACCCGACCGTTACGAGCAGTACTTC. Translation: CSARPDRYEQYF.

This clonotype was detected many times. The chain combines TRBV5-1 with TRBJ2-7; TRBD1 matches 7 bases. CDR1 is SGHRS and CDR2 is YFSETQ in the germline V gene. With V trimmed by 0 bases and J by 3 bases, 6 bases remained unmatched. CDR3 length: 15 residues. Here the CDR3 reads CASSLVQGLVYEQYF. In DNA form, the CDR3 reads TGCGCCAGCAGCTTGGTACAGGGGTTAGTCTACGAGCAGTACTTC.

This clonotype was counted ten times or more. The chain's CDR3 is CATSEGTGEYNEQFF. The CDR3 coding sequence is TGTGCCACCAGTGAAGGGACAGGGGAATACAATGAGCAGTTCTTC. The chain combines TRBV24-1 with TRBJ2-1; 10 bases line up with TRBD1. Germline V CDR1 and CDR2: KGHDR, SFDVKD. The CDR3 has 15 amino acids. Trimming removed 4 bases from V and 4 bases from J; junction bases left unmatched: 3.

As concerns this clonotype: A much more abundant neighbour one base away suggests this may be a read error. The chain employs TRBV5-1 and TRBJ2-7; 12 bases are shared with TRBD1. In germline, CDR1 is SGHRS, CDR2 YFSETQ. V gave up 4 bases and J gave up 7 bases; unmatched junction bases: 6. CDR3 length: 14 residues. The CDR3 DNA follows: TGCGCCAGCAGCCAGGGGACAGGGGGCAATGAGCAGTACTTC. This sequence encodes CASSQGTGGNEQYF.

The J gene is TRBJ2-1, the V gene TRBV9; perhaps TRBD2 as D (5 bases). Germline CDR1 reads SGDLS; CDR2 reads YYNGEE. Trimming removed 0 bases at V and 5 bases at J, with 18 bases between. CDR3 length equals 17 residues. The DNA for the CDR3 is TGTGCCAGCAGCGTAGCGGTTGAGGGTCCGGGCGACAATGAGCAGTTCTTC. This codes for CASSVAVEGPGDNEQFF.